Listed here is a single T cell receptor (beta chain). The source of the sample is a study of blood T cell repertoires in COVID-19. As for the study in general: Sites in the United States, Italy and Spain provided acute and convalescent COVID-19 samples. Sources were T cells, B-cell-depleted T cells, or PBMCs; the material itself was cDNA or gDNA.

As originally analysed: It was from reference gene primer amplification that nucleated cell counts were estimated. Using immunoSEQ multiplex PCR, the repertoire was profiled, and TCRdb retains in-frame clones only, with some absent. Clonal size and the V and J genes are those of that table, whereas D and trimming came from the DNA. Among roughly 300,000 clones listed, over 70% were seen once. Sequencing was performed on peripheral blood. This receptor was taken from a woman aged 35 to 49 who had recovered from COVID-19.

CDR3 nucleotides: TGTGCCAGCAGCGGGACAGGGCCAGAGACCCAGTACTTC. This sequence encodes CASSGTGPETQYF. This chain connects TRBV7-9 to TRBJ2-5; 9 bases fit TRBD1. Trimming removed 5 bases from V and 4 bases from J; junction bases left unmatched: 2. Germline CDR1 reads SEHNR; CDR2 reads FQNEAQ (reference sequence). CDR3 length: 13 amino acids.